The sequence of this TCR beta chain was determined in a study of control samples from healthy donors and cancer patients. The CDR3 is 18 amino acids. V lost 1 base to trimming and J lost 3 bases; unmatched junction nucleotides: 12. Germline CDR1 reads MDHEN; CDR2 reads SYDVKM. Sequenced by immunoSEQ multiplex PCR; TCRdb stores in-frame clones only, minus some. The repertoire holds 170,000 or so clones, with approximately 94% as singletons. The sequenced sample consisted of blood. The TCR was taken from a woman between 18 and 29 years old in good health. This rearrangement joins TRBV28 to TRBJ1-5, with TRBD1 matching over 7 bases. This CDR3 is CASSLSLTSDRFNQPQHF. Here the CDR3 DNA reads TGTGCCAGCAGTTTATCCCTTACATCGGACAGGTTCAATCAGCCCCAGCATTTT.